Listed here are 2 T cell receptor beta chains from one sample, sequenced in a study of blood T cells in healthy people across ages. Combining a sample-barcoded 5' primer with a J-beta primer mix, a second PCR ran for roughly 7 to 11 cycles. TCRdb recomputed calls from the 5' RACE reads with MiXCR, one row per CDR3 protein. The sample holds approximately 680,000 distinct CDR3 sequences, about 32% seen once. The sequenced sample consisted of blood. These receptors all come from a woman of 80 years or more in good health.

This clonotype has ten or more counts. V and J are TRBV27 and TRBJ2-1; 12 bases align to TRBD1. CDR1 and CDR2 (germline): MNHEY, SMNVEV (reference sequence). V was pared by 5 bases and J by 0 bases, with 17 bases of the junction left unmatched. This CDR3 has 21 residues. The CDR3 nucleotides are TGTGCCAGCAGTCCGCTACCCGGGACAGGGGGCCCCCGGAGCTCCTACAATGAGCAGTTCTTC. Amino acids: CASSPLPGTGGPRSSYNEQFF.

The rearrangement links TRBV20-1 to TRBJ2-5, with 8 nucleotides matching TRBD1. The J call may be mistaken, given a closer DNA end match to TRBJ2-7. Per the germline V gene, CDR1 is DFQATT and CDR2 is SNEGSKA (reference sequence). The CDR3 is 13 amino acids. The CDR3 sequence: CSATETGDYEQYF. In DNA, the CDR3 is TGCAGTGCTACGGAGACAGGGGACTACGAGCAGTACTTC.